The T cell receptor (beta chain) described here comes from a study of cytomegalovirus exposure and HLA in healthy donors. Study-wide points: According to reports, the classifier identified cytomegalovirus status with high specificity and sensitivity.

As to this clone: Its antigen is unidentified.

Measured with immunoSEQ multiplex PCR; TCRdb has only the in-frame clones, and not every one. Of about 100,000 clones in the sample, 70% to 90% are singletons; the top ten hold more than 2.5%. The receptor's source is a woman under 30 in good health and CMV-seronegative. The sequenced sample was PBMCs.

CDR3 loop: CASSLGQGLTGELFF. As DNA, the CDR3 is TGTGCCAGTTCCTTGGGGCAGGGCCTCACCGGGGAGCTGTTTTTT. The V call is TRBV19, the J call TRBJ2-2; possible D gene TRBD1, 5 bases. V dropped 8 bases and J dropped 4 bases, with 17 bases sitting between them. Germline CDR1 LNHDA, CDR2 SQIVND (reference sequence). The CDR3 covers 15 residues.